This entry describes one T cell receptor (beta chain). No antigen is known for it. Base qualities are missing; no much larger clone stands one base away. The immunoSEQ Assay was the method used to sequence TCRbeta CDR3 regions. After extraction, genomic DNA underwent amplification by bias-controlled multiplex PCR, followed by high-throughput sequencing. The paper's processing steps were these. To quantify the absolute abundance of every unique TCRbeta CDR3 region, sequences were collapsed and filtered. T cell fraction was estimated by normalization of TCRbeta template counts to usable DNA, with usable DNA being measured through amplification of reference genes present in all nucleated cells. Repertoire TCRs were annotated as SARS-CoV-2-specific by exact matching of V gene, CDR3 amino acid sequence and J gene to a known reactive TCR set. The reference SARS-CoV-2 TCR set was obtained from MIRA and was filtered for enrichment in COVID-19-positive ImmuneCODE repertoires, whereby public or cross-reactive TCRs were removed. Based on the MIRA antigens, annotated TCRs were further analysed at the level of specific ORF or position within ORF. Breadth was defined as the number of annotated unique rearrangements divided by the total number of unique productive rearrangements, and depth was defined as the summed frequency of the annotated unique rearrangements. Two-sided Wilcoxon rank-sum tests were applied when comparing TCR breadth between groups. TCRdb's version of the immuneACCESS table is confined to in-frame rearrangements and falls short of the full clone set. An unresolved V gene accounts for under half of the shortfall where checked; the remainder is of unknown origin. V, J and clone size are taken as reported in that table, and D and trimming were inferred from the DNA itself. The sample contains some 390,000 clones, approximately 90% of them found a single time. Approximately 1.9% of the sample goes to the ten largest clones.

Taken from cysteine to phenylalanine, the CDR3 has 14 residues. Kept here is only the CDR3 DNA, which spans 42 bases and is read in frame from base 1. The germline V gene encodes CDR1 WSHSY and CDR2 SAAADI. V is reduced by 6 bases and J by 0 bases, leaving a spacing of 12 bases between them. The record originates from a study of Ad26.COV2.S vaccination and SARS-CoV-2 variants (dated by TCRdb to about 2021). Study-level background: Vaccine-arm donors were drawn from COV1001, a multicentre, randomized, double-blind, placebo-controlled phase I-IIa trial of Ad26.COV2.S in healthy adults. Trial participants were randomized into five groups of five, in which low-dose or high-dose Ad26.COV2.S was given once or twice, or placebo was given on both occasions. The specificity and breadth of SARS-CoV-2-reactive T cell receptors after Ad26.COV2.S vaccination were assessed by TCRbeta repertoire sequencing. Dosing of Ad26.COV2.S was intramuscular, at either 5x10^10 or 1x10^11 viral particles, delivered as one shot or as two shots spaced 56 days apart. Throughout the experiments and outcome assessment, investigators stayed blinded to trial group allocation. The TCR-sequenced set comprised approximately 32 samples: around 20 Ad26.COV2.S vaccine recipients, 5 placebo recipients and 8 SARS-CoV-2 convalescent individuals.

The label giving this sample's treatment or condition can be read as: 19 received Ad26.COV2.S at low or high dose, single or two shots; about 5 received placebo; per-sample allocation not given. Repertoires of vaccine and placebo recipients were sequenced from samples collected on day 63 after the first injection. Between 29 July and 7 August 2020, Cohort 1b enrolled about two dozen adults aged 18-55 years at one site in Boston, USA. Ad26.COV2.S consisted of a replication-incompetent adenovirus type 26 vector by which a prefusion-stabilized SARS-CoV-2 spike protein from the original Wuhan strain was expressed. Here is what the overall study found, with its caveats: After vaccination, substantial breadth of spike-specific CD8+ and CD4+ T cell responses was reported. Comparing responses between vaccine doses or regimens was not something the study was powered to do. It was noted by the authors that total T cell responses may have been underestimated by the TCR breadth and depth analyses. Comparable non-spike TCR breadth was observed between vaccine and placebo recipients, consistent with only spike being contained in the vaccine. Compared with placebo recipients, Ad26.COV2.S recipients showed higher spike-specific TCR breadth (P = 0.0014).

The rearranged chain carries TRBV10-2 and TRBJ2-7; the D segment could be TRBD1, given 6 matching bases. The sequence was obtained from a person between 18 and 59 years old who received the Ad26.COV2.S COVID-19 vaccine or a placebo. The sequencing here drew on peripheral blood, taken in a trial of Ad26.COV2.S vaccine versus placebo. The nucleotide sequence is given as TGCGCCAGCAGCCTGACAGGAATCTCCTACGAGCAGTACTTC. Translated, it reads CASSLTGISYEQYF.